The sequence of this T cell receptor beta chain was determined in a study of Ad26.COV2.S vaccination and SARS-CoV-2 variants. Overall study context: Ad26.COV2.S, an intramuscular injection, was given once or twice 56 days apart.

Treatment described: some 20 received Ad26.COV2.S at low or high dose, single or two shots; about 5 received placebo; per-sample allocation not given. Sample collection was performed on day 63 after the first vaccine or placebo injection. An Ad26 vector that expressed Wuhan-strain SARS-CoV-2 spike constituted the vaccine. Study-level findings and limits: Estimates derived from TCR breadth and depth analyses may have underestimated total T cell responses. Relative to placebo recipients, vaccine recipients exhibited elevated spike-specific TCR breadth.

The data were produced by immunoSEQ multiplex PCR, yet TCRdb's version contains in-frame clones alone and is incomplete. The sample lists a few hundred thousand clones, around 93% occurring once. Notes on this clone: Antigen: not known.

The CDR3 covers 11 residues. Per the germline V gene, CDR1 is DFQATT and CDR2 is SNEGSKA (reference sequence). The V end was cut by 3 bases, the J end by 8 bases, with 10 bases between. This clonotype was sampled from a person between 18 and 65 years old who received the Ad26.COV2.S COVID-19 vaccine or a placebo. Sample: peripheral blood, taken in a trial of Ad26.COV2.S vaccine versus placebo. The genes are TRBV20-1 and TRBJ1-2; no firm D call. The CDR3 coding sequence is TGCAGTGCTAGCCGCCAGGTCGGCTACACCTTC. It codes for CSASRQVGYTF.